This TCR beta chain emerged from a study of cytomegalovirus exposure and HLA in healthy donors. PCR involved 60 Vbeta and 13 Jbeta primers. Sequencing was performed with immunoSEQ multiplex PCR; in TCRdb, only in-frame clones are kept and a portion is missing. Of about 120,000 clones listed, 74% were seen once; the top ten hold 2% to 2.5%. CDR1 is LGHNA and CDR2 is YNFKEQ in the germline V gene. V gave up 0 bases and J gave up 11 bases, with 10 bases separating them. The CDR3 covers 12 residues. The sequenced material came from PBMCs. The chain links TRBV4-2 to TRBJ2-5, with D uncertain. This receptor was taken from a human donor in good health. CDR3 DNA: TGTGCCAGCAGCCAAGATCGTAAAGAGCAGTACTTC. It specifies CASSQDRKEQYF.